Listed below are T cell receptor beta chains from one sample, sequenced in a study of radiation and T cells in renal cell carcinoma. TCRdb keeps only in-frame clones here, not all; method: immunoSEQ multiplex PCR. The table has around 23,000 clones, around 50% seen once. Here the sequenced sample was tumor tissue, taken from a patient whose treatment was nephrectomy without radiotherapy. Receptor source: a human donor with renal cell carcinoma. Both conserved end residues are part of each CDR3. The D gene is left open where the match is weak. The size of a clone is reported for some rows only, either as once, few or many, or as a class for expanded clones.

size	V	D	length	J	CDR3	DNA
many	TRBV19	NA	14	TRBJ1-5	CATRGLYSNQPQHF	TGTGCCACTAGGGGTCTCTATAGCAATCAGCCCCAGCATTTT
NA	TRBV7-2	NA	13	TRBJ2-7	CASSSDPPYEQYF	TGTGCCAGCAGCTCCGACCCCCCTTACGAGCAGTACTTC
NA	TRBV2	NA	14	TRBJ1-2	CASNPGTSVTGYTF	TGTGCCAGCAACCCAGGAACGTCAGTTACTGGCTACACCTTC
few	TRBV6-5	NA	14	TRBJ2-5	CASSYSVAPRTQYF	TGTGCCAGCAGTTACTCGGTTGCCCCAAGGACCCAGTACTTC
NA	TRBV19	NA	14	TRBJ1-2	CASRWGGANSGYTF	TGTGCCAGTAGATGGGGGGGCGCGAATAGTGGCTACACCTTC
medium-sized	TRBV4-3	NA	15	TRBJ1-1	CASSQEGAMNTEAFF	TGCGCCAGCAGCCAAGAGGGGGCCATGAACACTGAAGCTTTCTTT
NA	TRBV5-4	TRBD2	17	TRBJ2-5	CASSGMGTSGLQETQYF	TGTGCCAGCAGCGGAATGGGGACTAGCGGCTTACAAGAGACCCAGTACTTC
NA	TRBV7-2	TRBD1	16	TRBJ1-2	CASSLGGQGWYSGYTF	TGTGCCAGCAGCTTAGGGGGACAGGGTTGGTACTCTGGCTACACCTTC
NA	TRBV19	NA	12	TRBJ2-5	CASSSKGWAQYF	TGTGCCAGTAGTTCCAAGGGTTGGGCCCAGTACTTC
NA	TRBV29-1	NA	12	TRBJ2-7	CSGTGTSYEQYF	TGCAGCGGGACCGGGACCTCCTACGAGCAGTACTTC
NA	TRBV6-5	TRBD1	13	TRBJ1-2	CASKEGQDYGYTF	TGTGCCAGCAAGGAAGGACAGGACTATGGCTACACCTTC
NA	TRBV6-5	NA	15	TRBJ1-1	CASSYLDRVLTEAFF	TGTGCCAGCAGTTACCTGGATCGGGTGCTAACTGAAGCTTTCTTT
NA	TRBV7-9	TRBD2	17	TRBJ2-1	CASSFFLLRGGHNEQFF	TGTGCCAGCAGCTTCTTCCTCCTGCGGGGGGGCCACAATGAGCAGTTCTTC
few	TRBV7-8	NA	16	TRBJ1-5	CASSRGETASNQPQHF	TGTGCCAGCAGCCGGGGGGAGACAGCTAGCAATCAGCCCCAGCATTTT
NA	TRBV7-2	TRBD1	19	TRBJ1-4	CASSLVPPGQGFANEKLFF	TGTGCCAGCAGCTTAGTGCCTCCGGGACAGGGGTTTGCTAATGAAAAACTGTTTTTT
NA	TRBV2	NA	13	TRBJ1-6	CASSEAGASPLHF	TGTGCCAGCAGTGAAGCAGGTGCGTCACCCCTCCACTTT
NA	TRBV6-5	TRBD1	14	TRBJ2-5	CASSFLQGIETQYF	TGTGCCAGCAGTTTCCTACAGGGGATAGAGACCCAGTACTTC
medium-sized	TRBV6-6	NA	12	TRBJ1-1	CASSRWNTEAFF	TGTGCCAGCAGTCGGTGGAACACTGAAGCTTTCTTT
few	TRBV27	NA	14	TRBJ1-2	CASSSDGGVYGYTF	TGTGCCAGCAGTTCAGACGGAGGAGTTTATGGCTACACCTTC
NA	TRBV27	TRBD1	14	TRBJ1-6	CASSLGTVRSPLHF	TGTGCCAGCAGTTTAGGGACAGTCCGTTCACCCCTCCACTTT
NA	TRBV2	NA	14	TRBJ2-3	CASKYRSGTDTQYF	TGTGCCAGCAAATACAGGTCTGGCACAGATACGCAGTATTTT
many	TRBV6-6	NA	14	TRBJ2-2	CASRLTTRPGELFF	TGTGCCAGCAGATTGACCACTAGGCCCGGGGAGCTGTTTTTT
few	TRBV5-4	NA	15	TRBJ2-1	CASSQDRTESNEQFF	TGTGCCAGCAGCCAAGATAGGACCGAAAGCAATGAGCAGTTCTTC
NA	TRBV7-2	TRBD2	14	TRBJ2-7	CASSRTSGIYEQYF	TGTGCCAGCAGTCGGACTAGCGGGATTTACGAGCAGTACTTC
NA	TRBV19	NA	18	TRBJ1-3	CASSITANTESSGNTIYF	TGTGCCAGTAGTATTACCGCAAACACGGAGAGCTCTGGAAACACCATATATTTT
few	TRBV7-3	TRBD2	14	TRBJ2-7	CASSLAGVHSEQYF	TGTGCCAGCAGCTTAGCGGGGGTCCACTCCGAGCAGTACTTC
NA	TRBV10-3	TRBD1	14	TRBJ1-1	CAISRQGPNTEAFF	TGTGCCATCAGCAGACAGGGACCAAACACTGAAGCTTTCTTT
few	TRBV5-1	NA	14	TRBJ1-1	CASSLAPGNTEAFF	TGCGCCAGCAGCTTGGCCCCAGGGAACACTGAAGCTTTCTTT
NA	TRBV6-5	TRBD1	14	TRBJ2-7	CASSPGTAGYEQYF	TGTGCCAGCAGTCCGGGGACAGCCGGCTACGAGCAGTACTTC
NA	TRBV13	NA	14	TRBJ1-1	CASSLMTVGSRAFF	TGTGCCAGCAGCTTAATGACGGTGGGCTCGAGAGCTTTCTTT
NA	TRBV18	TRBD1	18	TRBJ2-6	CASSLRDRVSSGANVLTF	TGTGCCAGCTCACTCCGGGACAGGGTCTCCTCTGGGGCCAACGTCCTGACTTTC
once	TRBV30	NA	19	TRBJ1-6	CAWSVGGGVPSSYNSPLHF	TGTGCCTGGAGTGTGGGGGGGGGAGTCCCAAGCTCCTATAATTCACCCCTCCACTTT
NA	TRBV11-2	NA	14	TRBJ1-2	CASSSTTGNYGYTF	TGTGCCAGCAGCTCTACAACAGGGAACTATGGCTACACCTTC
NA	TRBV7-2	NA	15	TRBJ1-1	CASSLASGVSTEAFF	TGTGCCAGCAGCTTAGCTTCAGGGGTGAGCACTGAAGCTTTCTTT
NA	TRBV5-1	NA	13	TRBJ1-3	CASTTPGRNTIYF	TGCGCCAGCACCACCCCGGGGCGAAACACCATATATTTT
NA	TRBV4-1	NA	14	TRBJ1-4	CASSQGGWTEKLFF	TGCGCCAGCAGCCAAGGGGGTTGGACCGAAAAACTGTTTTTT
NA	TRBV4-3	NA	16	TRBJ2-2	CASSQEARLYTGELFF	TGCGCCAGCAGCCAAGAAGCAAGGCTGTACACCGGGGAGCTGTTTTTT
NA	TRBV4-1	NA	17	TRBJ1-1	CASSQGGFDRMNTEAFF	TGCGCCAGCAGCCAAGGGGGTTTCGACCGAATGAACACTGAAGCTTTCTTT
NA	TRBV30	NA	13	TRBJ1-2	CAWSVVGARGYTF	TGTGCCTGGAGTGTTGTCGGGGCACGGGGCTACACCTTC
NA	TRBV11-1	TRBD2	14	TRBJ2-7	CASSLGAGNYEQYF	TGTGCCAGCAGCTTAGGAGCGGGGAACTACGAGCAGTACTTC
many	TRBV19	NA	14	TRBJ2-7	CASSIGGAAGEQYF	TGTGCCAGTAGTATCGGGGGCGCGGCCGGCGAGCAGTACTTC
NA	TRBV5-1	TRBD2	16	TRBJ2-3	CASSLTSGGVTDTQYF	TGCGCCAGCAGCTTGACTAGCGGGGGGGTCACAGATACGCAGTATTTT
NA	TRBV6-5	TRBD2	15	TRBJ2-7	CASSPLTSGFYEQYF	TGTGCCAGCAGCCCCTTGACTAGCGGGTTTTACGAGCAGTACTTC
few	TRBV30	NA	12	TRBJ2-1	CAWSADYNEQFF	TGTGCCTGGAGCGCAGATTACAATGAGCAGTTCTTC
once	TRBV6-5	NA	14	TRBJ1-2	CASSKTQLDYGYTF	TGTGCCAGCAGTAAGACCCAGCTGGACTATGGCTACACCTTC
NA	TRBV7-6	TRBD1	16	TRBJ1-4	CASSLPGQGAAEKLFF	TGTGCCAGCAGCTTACCTGGGCAGGGGGCGGCTGAAAAACTGTTTTTT
few	TRBV2	NA	16	TRBJ1-5	CASRGQGSVSGQPQHF	TGTGCCAGCAGGGGGCAGGGGTCGGTATCCGGTCAGCCCCAGCATTTT
NA	TRBV2	TRBD2	17	TRBJ2-5	CASSESSGGPPGETQYF	TGTGCCAGCAGTGAATCTAGCGGGGGGCCCCCAGGAGAGACCCAGTACTTC